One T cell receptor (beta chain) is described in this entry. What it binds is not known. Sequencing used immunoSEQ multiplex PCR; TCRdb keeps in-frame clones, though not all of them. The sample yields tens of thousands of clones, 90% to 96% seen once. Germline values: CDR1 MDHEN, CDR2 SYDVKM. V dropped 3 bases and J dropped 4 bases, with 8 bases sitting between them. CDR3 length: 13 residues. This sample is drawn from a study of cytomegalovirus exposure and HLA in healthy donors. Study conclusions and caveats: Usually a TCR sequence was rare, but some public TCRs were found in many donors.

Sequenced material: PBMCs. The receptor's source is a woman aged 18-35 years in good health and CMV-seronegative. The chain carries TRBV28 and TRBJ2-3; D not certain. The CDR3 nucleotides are TGTGCCAGCAGTTTTCCGGGTCCAGATACGCAGTATTTT. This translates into CASSFPGPDTQYF.